This T cell receptor (beta chain) originates from a study of blood T cell repertoires in COVID-19. Turning to the study itself: Sites in the United States, Italy and Spain provided acute and convalescent COVID-19 samples.

Authors' processing steps: Amplification from reference gene primers served as the basis for estimated nucleated cell counts. Some clones are missing from TCRdb's copy, which holds only in-frame ones; the method was immunoSEQ multiplex PCR. The D gene and trimming were derived from the DNA, and the V and J assignments and clone size from that table. The sample lists 120,000 or so clones, 75% to 90% seen once, with under 35% in the top ten. The CDR3 sequence is 16 residues long. Per germline, CDR1 LNHDA and CDR2 SQIVND (reference sequence). J was trimmed by 1 base and V by 0 bases; bases with no gene match: 5.

This receptor was taken from a man between 70 and 80 years old with active or convalescent COVID-19. V and J are TRBV19 and TRBJ2-5; 7 nucleotides align to TRBD2. The sample taken for sequencing was peripheral blood. For the CDR3, the DNA is TGTGCCAGTAGTATAGATTCGTTAGCGGGCCAAGAGACCCAGTACTTC. Residues: CASSIDSLAGQETQYF.